A single T cell receptor beta chain is shown here with its context. The data were obtained in a study of blood T cell repertoires in COVID-19. The germline gives CDR1 SEHNR, CDR2 FQNEAQ (reference sequence). The V gene lost 0 bases and the J gene lost 6 bases, with 9 bases spanning the gap. The CDR3 consists of 14 residues. The assay was immunoSEQ multiplex PCR, and TCRdb's table has in-frame clones only and misses some. The data contain 270,000 or so clones, roughly 89% of them seen just once; the ten biggest clones take up 3%. This receptor was identified in a woman in her 30s with active or convalescent COVID-19. Sequenced input: peripheral blood. The chain carries TRBV7-9 and TRBJ1-5, with D perhaps TRBD1 (5 bases). The CDR3, as DNA: TGTGCCAGCAGCTTAGCGGACGGGGGTCAGCCCCAGCATTTT. It translates to CASSLADGGQPQHF.